This section outlines one T cell receptor (beta chain) sequence together with its context. As yet, its antigen is unknown. This sample was taken from a study of monozygotic twins with inflammatory bowel disease. Points from the study as a whole: Other individuals had fewer clonotypes in common with IBD patients than with healthy twins, especially with disease activity. Using the inverse Simpson index, IBD patients had lower TCRbeta diversity than healthy co-twins. Differing T cell subtypes remained indistinguishable.

Every TCR library used approximately 3,200 ng of total RNA. TCRdb reprocessed the 5' RACE reads, with one entry per CDR3 protein and no DNA. The data include some 440,000 distinct CDR3 sequences; the top ten clones carry 2% to 2.5%. The sequenced sample was blood. The TCR was taken from a human donor with ulcerative colitis or Crohn's disease, or a healthy co-twin of an affected twin (not recorded which).

The CDR3 reads CSILQGTYGYTF. The chain recombines TRBV29-1 with TRBJ1-2; TCRdb designates TRBD1, a call that cannot be tested without DNA. This CDR3 has 12 residues. Germline CDR1 is SQVTM and CDR2 is ANQGSEA. Full variable domain (missing parts from reference TRBV29-1 and TRBJ1-2): SAVISQKPSRDICQRGTSLTIQCQVDSQVTMMFWYRQQPGQSLTLIATANQGSEATYESGFVIDKFPISRPNLTFSTLTVSNMSPEDSSIYLCSILQGTYGYTFGSGTRLTVV.